This passage covers 26 T cell receptor beta chains from one sample sequenced in a study of blood T cell repertoires in COVID-19. Assay: immunoSEQ multiplex PCR; the TCRdb copy retains only in-frame clones and omits some. The sample carries roughly 290,000 clones, 85% to 90% recorded once. Sequenced sample: PBMCs or T cells enriched from blood (not recorded which). The receptors shown here come from a woman under 30 with acute COVID-19.

In its sample, this clone was seen a few times. The chain is built from TRBV11-1 and TRBJ2-1; 10 bases line up with TRBD2. The CDR3 consists of 15 residues. V lost 3 bases to trimming and J lost 7 bases; unmatched junction nucleotides: 6. Germline CDR1 is SGHAT and CDR2 is FQDESV (reference sequence). DNA for the CDR3: TGTGCCAGCAGCTTTCTAGCGGGAGTTACTAATGAGCAGTTCTTC. This codes for CASSFLAGVTNEQFF.

CDR3 region: CASSLAGGGEQYF. CDR3 sequence (DNA): TGTGCCAGCTCGCTAGCGGGAGGTGGGGAGCAGTACTTC. The chain links TRBV18 to TRBJ2-7; 11 bases map to TRBD2. With V trimmed by 6 bases and J by 7 bases, 5 bases remained unmatched. Germline V gives CDR1 KGHSH, CDR2 LQKENI. The CDR3 totals 13 residues.

The V call is TRBV12-5, the J call TRBJ1-3; a possible D gene is TRBD1 (6 bases). This CDR3 spans 14 amino acids. The V and J ends lost 1 base and 4 bases respectively, with 8 bases between them. Germline CDR1 and CDR2: LGHNT and FRNRAP. The CDR3 spells CASGLGGLGNTIYF. The CDR3 nucleotides read TGTGCTAGTGGTTTGGGGGGGCTCGGAAACACCATATATTTT.

This sequence joins TRBV27 and TRBJ1-1, with D perhaps TRBD1 (5 bases). Deletions cut 0 bases from V and 5 bases from J, with 10 bases between. The CDR3 consists of 14 residues. Per germline, CDR1 MNHEY and CDR2 SMNVEV (reference sequence). The CDR3 region has the DNA TGTGCCAGCAGTTTATCGGACGGGGGAACTGAAGCTTTCTTT. Amino acids: CASSLSDGGTEAFF.

The chain is built from TRBV10-1 and TRBJ2-5; maybe TRBD1 (5 bases). The germline CDR1 and CDR2 sequences are WNHNN and SYGVQD (reference sequence). This CDR3 comprises 16 residues. Trimming shortened V by 4 bases and J by 2 bases, and 17 bases separated the two germline ends. CDR3 loop: CASSAGISAHQETQYF. For the CDR3, the DNA is TGCGCCAGCAGTGCAGGGATATCGGCCCATCAAGAGACCCAGTACTTC.

J is TRBJ1-2 and V is TRBV7-8; D ambiguous. V was shortened by 6 bases and J by 4 bases, with 15 bases between the two germline ends. Germline loops: CDR1 SGHVS, CDR2 FQNEAQ. CDR3 length: 14 residues. The CDR3 sequence is CASSTGVAGYGYTF. The CDR3 nucleotides are TGTGCCAGCAGTACCGGGGTTGCTGGCTATGGCTACACCTTC. Drawing the rest from reference TRBV7-8 and TRBJ1-2, the complete variable domain is GAGVSQSPRYKVAKRGQDVALRCDPISGHVSLFWYQQALGQGPEFLTYFQNEAQLDKSGLPSDRFFAERPEGSVSTLKIQRTQQEDSAVYLCASSTGVAGYGYTFGSGTRLTVV.

With regard to this clone: Its ends do not fully match the called genes, so a read error is possible. This chain uses TRBV19 with TRBJ1-5; possible D gene TRBD1, 5 bases. CDR3 length equals 15 residues. Germline CDR1 LNHDA, CDR2 SQIVND (reference sequence). Here the CDR3 reads CVSSARDGGSQPQHF. The CDR3 region has the DNA TGTGTCAGTAGTGCACGGGACGGGGGATCTCAGCCCCAGCATTTT.

The chain joins TRBV19 to TRBJ2-1, with 8 bases lining up with TRBD2. The junction had 12 bases not matched to a gene; V was cut back by 10 bases and J by 4 bases. CDR1 and CDR2 (germline): LNHDA, SQIVND (reference sequence). This CDR3 region has 15 residues. The CDR3 reads CATKGGTGGYNEQFF. The CDR3 DNA sequence: TGTGCCACCAAAGGTGGGACGGGAGGGTACAATGAGCAGTTCTTC.

The chain couples TRBV21-1 to TRBJ2-6; TRBD1 is the table's D call and was not checked against the DNA. TRBV21-1 is an annotated pseudogene. CDR3 size: 17 residues. The CDR3 DNA follows: TGTGCCAGCAGCCAAGGCAGGGGGTGTTCTGGGGCCAACGTCCTGACTTTC. This sequence encodes CASSQGRGCSGANVLTF.

This CDR3 is CASSESNSGLALPQDTQYF. The CDR3 coding sequence is TGCGCCAGCAGTGAGTCGAACAGCGGGCTGGCCCTACCACAAGATACGCAGTATTTT. V usage is TRBV10-2 and J usage is TRBJ2-3, with D possibly matching TRBD2 (6 bases). The V and J ends lost 0 bases and 5 bases respectively, with 24 bases between them. This CDR3 region has 19 residues. Looked up from germline, CDR1 is WSHSY and CDR2 is SAAADI.

The chain joins TRBV11-2 to TRBJ1-1; D remains unclear. The V end was cut by 5 bases, the J end by 1 base, with 17 bases between. The CDR3 consists of 16 residues. In germline, CDR1 is SGHAT, CDR2 FQNNGV. The CDR3 here is CASSPLLGEGNTEAFF. CDR3 nucleotide sequence: TGTGCCAGCAGCCCCCTACTTGGGGAGGGGAACACTGAAGCTTTCTTT.

The CDR3 DNA reads TGTGCCTCCTCCGCTAAGGATACGCAGTATTTT. Translating it yields CASSAKDTQYF. The chain has TRBV24-1 and TRBJ2-3; D gene unclear. Trimming removed 12 bases at V and 6 bases at J, with 12 bases between. Germline V gene data show CDR1 as KGHDR and CDR2 as SFDVKD. CDR3 length equals 11 residues.

The rearrangement links TRBV11-2 to TRBJ2-3; TRBD2 aligns across 8 bases. The CDR3 totals 16 residues. Germline V gene sequence: CDR1 SGHAT, CDR2 FQNNGV. V was clipped by 4 bases and J by 1 base; unmatched bases: 7. DNA for the CDR3: TGTGCCAGCAGCTCCCGGGGGGGAGCCCGCACAGATACGCAGTATTTT. Translated: CASSSRGGARTDTQYF.

This clone was seen just once. The V call is TRBV5-1, the J call TRBJ2-7, with D tentatively TRBD1 (5 bases). The germline gives CDR1 SGHRS, CDR2 YFSETQ. Trimming removed 6 bases from V and 2 bases from J, with 30 bases in between. The length of the CDR3 is 19 residues. This CDR3 reads CASTHPELTAPGPTYEQYF. The CDR3, as DNA: TGCGCCAGCACCCACCCCGAACTGACAGCGCCTGGCCCCACCTACGAGCAGTACTTC.

The CDR3 spells CATSDPRDVHGELFF. The CDR3 nucleotides read TGTGCCACCAGTGATCCCAGGGATGTTCACGGGGAGCTGTTTTTT. The chain uses TRBV24-1 and TRBJ2-2; possibly TRBD1 for D (5 bases). With 3 bases removed from V and 7 bases from J, the gap between germline ends came to 14 bases. Germline V gene sequence: CDR1 KGHDR, CDR2 SFDVKD. The CDR3 contains 15 residues.

V gene TRBV19 combines with J gene TRBJ2-1; a weak D match, TRBD2 (5 bases). Germline lookup yields CDR1 LNHDA and CDR2 SQIVND (reference sequence). Trimming took 3 bases from V and 7 from J, leaving 16 bases between them. The length of the CDR3 is 15 residues. The CDR3: CASSMWTVLGNEQFF. CDR3 nucleotide sequence: TGTGCCAGTAGTATGTGGACTGTCTTAGGGAATGAGCAGTTCTTC. The full variable domain, with the rest looked up from reference TRBV19 and TRBJ2-1, is DGGITQSPKYLFRKEGQNVTLSCEQNLNHDAMYWYRQDPGQGLRLIYYSQIVNDFQKGDIAEGYSVSREKKESFPLTVTSAQKNPTAFYLCASSMWTVLGNEQFFGPGTRLTVL.

J is TRBJ2-2 and V is TRBV19; 7 nucleotides agree with TRBD2. The V gene end was trimmed by 0 bases and the J gene end by 6 bases; junction bases not matched to a gene: 10. CDR1 LNHDA and CDR2 SQIVND come from the germline V gene (reference sequence). The CDR3 loop spans 17 amino acids. The DNA for the CDR3 is TGTGCCAGTAGTATAGATGGCAGTATGGCGGGGGCCGGGGAGCTGTTTTTT. It yields the protein CASSIDGSMAGAGELFF.

This rearrangement joins TRBV4-1 to TRBJ1-5; D uncertain. The CDR3 is 16 residues long. Trimming removed 0 bases from V and 1 base from J, with 10 bases in between. Germline V lookup: CDR1 MGHRA, CDR2 YSYEKL. The chain's CDR3 is CASSQDSTSSNQPQHF. CDR3 DNA sequence: TGCGCCAGCAGCCAAGATAGTACTTCAAGCAATCAGCCCCAGCATTTT.

The chain uses TRBV18 and TRBJ1-4; 7 positions match TRBD1. CDR1 is KGHSH and CDR2 is LQKENI in the germline V gene. The CDR3 extends over 14 amino acids. V lost 2 bases and J lost 10; bases outside the gene matches: 7. The CDR3 reads CASSPDREVGKLFF. Here the CDR3 DNA reads TGTGCCAGCTCACCAGACAGGGAGGTTGGAAAACTGTTTTTT.

Comment on this clone: Additional DNA sequences in this sample encode the identical CDR3. The rearrangement joins TRBV27 to TRBJ2-7; D is perhaps TRBD1 (6 bases). The V gene's germline CDR1 is MNHEY and CDR2 SMNVEV (reference sequence). Trimming left V 6 bases short and J 2 bases short, with 8 bases between. The CDR3 extends over 12 amino acids. CDR3 sequence reads: CASRDSPYEQYF. In nucleotides, the CDR3 is TGTGCCAGCAGGGACAGTCCCTACGAGCAGTACTTC.

In its sample, this clone was seen a few times. The chain has TRBV18 and TRBJ2-2, with 13 bases that match TRBD2. Germline CDR1 reads KGHSH; CDR2 reads LQKENI. The CDR3 runs to 21 residues. With 3 bases clipped from V and 0 bases from J, the junction kept 13 bases outside the gene matches. CDR3 coding DNA: TGTGCCAGCTCACCGAGATCCGGGACTAGCGGGACCTATACGAACACCGGGGAGCTGTTTTTT. Translation: CASSPRSGTSGTYTNTGELFF.

The chain links TRBV3-1 (or the pseudogene TRBV3-2) to TRBJ2-7; unclear D gene. This CDR3 region has 13 residues. The germline V gene encodes CDR1 LGHDT and CDR2 YNNKEL (reference sequence). The ends were cut back, 5 bases at V and 3 bases at J, with 11 bases in the middle. The CDR3 protein is CASSSDSSYEQYF. The DNA for the CDR3 is TGTGCCAGCAGCTCCGATAGCAGCTACGAGCAGTACTTC.

V is TRBV29-1 and J is TRBJ2-4; 9 bases align to TRBD2. Germline V gene sequence: CDR1 SQVTM, CDR2 ANQGSEA. This CDR3 is built from 14 residues. J lost 6 bases, V lost 4 bases, and 7 bases had no gene match. In DNA, the CDR3 is TGCAGCGTTGTTCCTAGCGGGAACAGAAACATTCAGTACTTC. Amino acids: CSVVPSGNRNIQYF.

The chain is built from TRBV7-8 and TRBJ1-2; 8 bases line up with TRBD1. From germline, CDR1 is SGHVS and CDR2 FQNEAQ. V gave up 11 bases and J gave up 8 bases; unmatched junction bases: 16. The CDR3 runs 14 residues. This CDR3 reads CAVPRGPMGWGYTF. The CDR3 DNA sequence: TGTGCCGTACCCAGGGGGCCCATGGGTTGGGGCTACACCTTC.

The sample holds a few counts of this clone. The rearrangement links TRBV28 to TRBJ1-6; 7 nucleotides line up with TRBD1. CDR3 length equals 15 residues. The V gene end was trimmed by 5 bases and the J gene end by 7 bases; junction bases not matched to a gene: 8. Germline-derived CDR1 and CDR2 are MDHEN and SYDVKM. The DNA for the CDR3 is TGTGCCAGCAGTCGGGACAGAATGGGGAATTCACCCCTCCACTTT. This sequence encodes CASSRDRMGNSPLHF.

The chain carries TRBV4-1 and TRBJ2-2; D is uncertain. The CDR3 sequence is 15 residues long. Trimming shortened V by 4 bases and J by 0 bases, and 9 bases separated the two germline ends. Germline values: CDR1 MGHRA, CDR2 YSYEKL. The chain's CDR3 is CASSLTQSNTGELFF. The CDR3 DNA reads as TGCGCCAGCAGCCTGACACAGTCGAACACCGGGGAGCTGTTTTTT.